Listed below are T cell receptor beta chains from one sample, sequenced in a study of human T cells and chemical hapten exposure. Via MiXCR, TCRdb re-called the RACE reads, giving one row per CDR3 protein. The repertoire holds fewer than 90,000 distinct CDR3 sequences, with 6% to 8.5% as singletons. Specimen: whole blood, collected in connection with sensitization to the hapten diphenylcyclopropenone (DPC). The receptors come from a woman under 40 with alopecia areata. Some clones in this sample may be carry-over from other donors' samples. Each CDR3 is given with its conserved first and last residue. The D gene is left open where the match is weak. Rows may omit the clone size; those that give it use once, few, many or a size class.

V gene: TRBV11-2; J gene: TRBJ2-3; D gene: -; clone size: -; CDR3 protein: CASSSSRGRLDTQYF; CDR3 DNA: TGTGCCAGCAGCTCATCCCGTGGGAGATTAGATACGCAGTATTTT
V gene: TRBV19; J gene: TRBJ1-4; D gene: -; clone size: -; CDR3 protein: CASSANSILSEKLFF; CDR3 DNA: TGTGCCAGTTCCGCGAACTCCATTTTGTCTGAAAAACTGTTTTTT
V gene: TRBV11-2; J gene: TRBJ2-2; D gene: -; clone size: many; CDR3 protein: CASSLWDRAGTGELFF; CDR3 DNA: TGTGCCAGCAGCTTATGGGATAGGGCCGGCACCGGGGAGCTGTTTTTT
V gene: TRBV12-3/TRBV12-4; J gene: TRBJ2-5; D gene: -; clone size: many; CDR3 protein: CASSLRGETQYF; CDR3 DNA: TGTGCCAGCAGTTTAAGGGGGGAGACCCAGTACTTC
V gene: TRBV15; J gene: TRBJ1-4; D gene: -; clone size: many; CDR3 protein: CATSGGFPAIQKLFF; CDR3 DNA: TGTGCCACCAGCGGTGGGTTTCCGGCTATTCAAAAACTGTTTTTT
V gene: TRBV5-1; J gene: TRBJ2-5; D gene: -; clone size: many; CDR3 protein: CASSLGRAQETQYF; CDR3 DNA: TGCGCCAGCAGCTTGGGCAGGGCCCAAGAGACCCAGTACTTC
V gene: TRBV30; J gene: TRBJ1-6; D gene: TRBD1; clone size: few; CDR3 protein: CAWRRGQKSPLHF; CDR3 DNA: TGTGCCTGGCGCAGGGGACAGAAATCACCCCTCCACTTT
V gene: TRBV4-1; J gene: TRBJ1-6; D gene: -; clone size: many; CDR3 protein: CASSQEGSGRDSPLHF; CDR3 DNA: TGCGCCAGCAGCCAAGAGGGTTCAGGAAGGGATTCACCCCTCCACTTT
V gene: TRBV6-5; J gene: TRBJ1-2; D gene: TRBD1; clone size: -; CDR3 protein: CATSPGQGNYGYTF; CDR3 DNA: TGTGCCACTTCACCGGGACAGGGGAACTATGGCTACACCTTC
V gene: TRBV5-1; J gene: TRBJ2-7; D gene: -; clone size: -; CDR3 protein: CASSRRWGEQQYEQYF; CDR3 DNA: TGCGCCAGCAGCCGGAGATGGGGGGAACAACAGTACGAGCAGTACTTC
V gene: TRBV6-6; J gene: TRBJ2-7; D gene: TRBD1; clone size: many; CDR3 protein: CASSSGTGVRKYF; CDR3 DNA: TGTGCCAGCAGTTCCGGGACAGGGGTACGGAAGTACTTC
V gene: TRBV5-5; J gene: TRBJ1-5; D gene: -; clone size: many; CDR3 protein: CASSLGTINQPQHF; CDR3 DNA: TGTGCCAGCAGCCTAGGGACAATCAATCAGCCCCAGCATTTT
V gene: TRBV12-3/TRBV12-4; J gene: TRBJ2-1; D gene: -; clone size: few; CDR3 protein: CASTWGSAGTYEQFF; CDR3 DNA: TGTGCCAGCACCTGGGGCTCGGCAGGGACCTATGAGCAGTTCTTC
V gene: TRBV6-5; J gene: TRBJ1-2; D gene: -; clone size: many; CDR3 protein: CASSYSSGFYGYTF; CDR3 DNA: TGTGCCAGCAGTTACTCGAGCGGGTTCTATGGCTACACCTTC
V gene: TRBV20-1; J gene: TRBJ2-7; D gene: TRBD1; clone size: many; CDR3 protein: CSASPDRAQYF; CDR3 DNA: TGCAGTGCTTCGCCCGACAGGGCGCAGTACTTC
V gene: TRBV4-2; J gene: TRBJ2-3; D gene: TRBD1; clone size: many; CDR3 protein: CASSPRDRLRADTQYF; CDR3 DNA: TGTGCCAGCAGCCCCCGGGACAGGCTGAGGGCAGATACGCAGTATTTT
V gene: TRBV11-2; J gene: TRBJ2-5; D gene: TRBD2; clone size: many; CDR3 protein: CASSLVASGVQETQYF; CDR3 DNA: TGTGCCAGCAGCTTAGTGGCTAGCGGGGTCCAAGAGACCCAGTACTTC
V gene: TRBV18; J gene: TRBJ1-1; D gene: -; clone size: few; CDR3 protein: CASSPLIGGGTEAFF; CDR3 DNA: TGTGCCAGCTCACCACTCATCGGGGGAGGGACTGAAGCTTTCTTT
V gene: TRBV6-1; J gene: TRBJ2-1; D gene: TRBD2; clone size: many; CDR3 protein: CASPPTSGAWSSYNEQFF; CDR3 DNA: TGTGCCAGCCCCCCGACTAGCGGGGCCTGGAGCTCCTACAATGAGCAGTTCTTC
V gene: TRBV5-4; J gene: TRBJ2-1; D gene: TRBD2; clone size: many; CDR3 protein: CASSFYTGTSGPNEQFF; CDR3 DNA: TGTGCCAGCAGCTTCTATACCGGGACTAGCGGCCCGAATGAGCAGTTCTTC
V gene: TRBV24-1; J gene: TRBJ2-3; D gene: TRBD2; clone size: -; CDR3 protein: CATSERGGLDTQYF; CDR3 DNA: TGTGCCACCAGCGAGCGGGGGGGCCTTGATACGCAGTATTTT
V gene: TRBV19; J gene: TRBJ1-5; D gene: TRBD1; clone size: few; CDR3 protein: CASSIDPFFETGLGQPQHF; CDR3 DNA: TGTGCCAGTAGTATCGACCCATTCTTTGAGACAGGGTTAGGGCAGCCCCAGCATTTT
V gene: TRBV7-6; J gene: TRBJ2-7; D gene: -; clone size: -; CDR3 protein: CASSLSQGSPRGF; CDR3 DNA: TGTGCCAGCAGCTTATCCCAGGGGTCACCCCGTGGGTTC
V gene: TRBV5-8; J gene: TRBJ1-4; D gene: -; clone size: -; CDR3 protein: CASSPGSLSTNEKLFF; CDR3 DNA: TGTGCCAGCAGTCCGGGGTCTCTTTCGACTAATGAAAAACTGTTTTTT
V gene: TRBV5-6; J gene: TRBJ2-5; D gene: TRBD2; clone size: few; CDR3 protein: CASSFLSGVYQETQYF; CDR3 DNA: TGTGCCAGCAGCTTCCTTAGCGGGGTCTACCAAGAGACCCAGTACTTC
V gene: TRBV20-1; J gene: TRBJ1-4; D gene: -; clone size: -; CDR3 protein: CSARGGVPNEKLFF; CDR3 DNA: TGCAGTGCTAGGGGAGGGGTCCCCAATGAAAAACTGTTTTTT
V gene: TRBV20-1; J gene: TRBJ2-1; D gene: -; clone size: many; CDR3 protein: CSARALSSYNEQFF; CDR3 DNA: TGCAGTGCTAGGGCCTTAAGCTCCTACAATGAGCAGTTCTTC
V gene: TRBV7-2; J gene: TRBJ2-3; D gene: -; clone size: many; CDR3 protein: CASSLGAGTDTQYF; CDR3 DNA: TGTGCCAGCAGCTTAGGGGCAGGCACAGATACGCAGTATTTT
V gene: TRBV20-1; J gene: TRBJ1-6; D gene: -; clone size: many; CDR3 protein: CSARGSGYNSPLHF; CDR3 DNA: TGCAGTGCTAGGGGCAGTGGGTATAATTCACCCCTCCACTTT
V gene: TRBV20-1; J gene: TRBJ1-6; D gene: TRBD1; clone size: -; CDR3 protein: CSAKGQVNSPLHF; CDR3 DNA: TGCAGTGCCAAGGGACAGGTGAATTCACCCCTCCACTTT
V gene: TRBV7-9; J gene: TRBJ1-4; D gene: -; clone size: many; CDR3 protein: CASSPTRGTEKLFF; CDR3 DNA: TGTGCCAGCAGCCCCACCCGGGGCACTGAAAAACTGTTTTTT
V gene: TRBV2; J gene: TRBJ2-7; D gene: -; clone size: many; CDR3 protein: CASIGGGAGQYF; CDR3 DNA: TGTGCCAGCATTGGAGGGGGCGCGGGGCAGTACTTC
V gene: TRBV20-1; J gene: TRBJ2-4; D gene: TRBD2; clone size: -; CDR3 protein: CSARDGLAGGVIAKNIQYF; CDR3 DNA: TGCAGTGCTAGAGATGGACTAGCGGGGGGGGTGATAGCCAAAAACATTCAGTACTTC
V gene: TRBV2; J gene: TRBJ2-1; D gene: TRBD2; clone size: -; CDR3 protein: CASTRLAGVNNEQFF; CDR3 DNA: TGTGCCAGTACCAGACTAGCGGGGGTAAACAATGAGCAGTTCTTC
V gene: TRBV7-9; J gene: TRBJ1-1; D gene: TRBD1; clone size: many; CDR3 protein: CASSLDPGQGNTEAFF; CDR3 DNA: TGTGCCAGCAGCTTAGACCCCGGACAGGGAAACACTGAAGCTTTCTTT
V gene: TRBV12-3/TRBV12-4; J gene: TRBJ1-5; D gene: -; clone size: many; CDR3 protein: CASSLGGSSNQPQHF; CDR3 DNA: TGTGCCAGCAGTTTAGGGGGATCTAGCAATCAGCCCCAGCATTTT
V gene: TRBV12-3/TRBV12-4; J gene: TRBJ1-5; D gene: -; clone size: -; CDR3 protein: CASTRLGSNQPQHF; CDR3 DNA: TGTGCCAGCACTCGGCTGGGTAGCAATCAGCCCCAGCATTTT
V gene: TRBV3-1; J gene: TRBJ1-5; D gene: -; clone size: few; CDR3 protein: CASSQVGNQPQHF; CDR3 DNA: TGTGCCAGCAGCCAAGTGGGCAATCAGCCCCAGCATTTT
V gene: TRBV6-5; J gene: TRBJ2-4; D gene: -; clone size: -; CDR3 protein: CASSYSWTAYLAKNIQYF; CDR3 DNA: TGTGCCAGCAGTTACTCTTGGACAGCCTACCTAGCCAAAAACATTCAGTACTTC
V gene: TRBV20-1; J gene: TRBJ2-7; D gene: TRBD1; clone size: -; CDR3 protein: CSARDQRQGVYEQYF; CDR3 DNA: TGCAGTGCTAGAGATCAACGACAGGGGGTCTACGAGCAGTACTTC